A single sample gave rise to the 10 T cell receptor beta chains below, sequenced in a study of blood T cell repertoires in COVID-19. The data were produced by immunoSEQ multiplex PCR, yet TCRdb's version contains in-frame clones alone and is incomplete. The sample has about 150,000 clones, about four fifths seen once. Sequenced: peripheral blood. The receptors were sampled from a human donor with acute or convalescent COVID-19. The donor label of this sample is uncertain.

This clone has a single count. The V call is TRBV6-5, the J call TRBJ1-2, with 7 bases that match TRBD1. Germline assignment: CDR1 MNHEY and CDR2 SVGAGI. V shed 6 bases, J shed 8 bases, and the junction held 6 bases outside the gene matches. The CDR3 is made up of 12 amino acids. The CDR3: CASRETGKGYTF. CDR3 nucleotides: TGTGCCAGCAGGGAGACAGGGAAAGGCTACACCTTC.

J is TRBJ2-1 and V is TRBV18, with D possibly TRBD2 on 6 matching bases. Germline CDR1 reads KGHSH; CDR2 reads LQKENI. Between the trimmed V and J ends, which lost 1 base and 4 bases, there was a span of 11 bases. The CDR3 is 15 residues long. CDR3 nucleotide sequence: TGTGCCAGCTCACCACAACCGGGACTTTACAATGAGCAGTTCTTC. This gives the protein CASSPQPGLYNEQFF.

The CDR3 bases are TGTGCCAGTAACGCGGGATCCCTAGGCGATGGCTACACCTTC. Translation: CASNAGSLGDGYTF. The J gene is TRBJ1-2, the V gene TRBV19; no definite D call. V was clipped by 7 bases and J by 6 bases, with 18 bases between them. CDR3 length: 14 residues. Germline V gene lookup returns CDR1 LNHDA and CDR2 SQIVND (reference sequence).

This sequence joins TRBV13 and TRBJ1-4; 7 nucleotides match TRBD1. CDR3 length equals 13 residues. Germline V gives CDR1 PRHDT, CDR2 FYEKMQ (reference sequence). The V and J ends lost 8 bases and 7 bases, in that order; junction bases with no gene match: 7. This chain's CDR3 is CASRGGSGEKLFF. The CDR3 DNA sequence: TGTGCCAGCCGAGGGGGCAGCGGTGAAAAACTGTTTTTT.

The chain recombines TRBV29-1 with TRBJ2-5, with 8 bases that match TRBD2. Germline assignment: CDR1 SQVTM and CDR2 ANQGSEA. Trimming cost V 4 bases and J 2 bases; bases outside gene matches: 3. The CDR3 loop spans 13 amino acids. The CDR3 is CSVGLAPQETQYF. In DNA form, the CDR3 reads TGCAGCGTTGGACTAGCGCCACAAGAGACCCAGTACTTC.

This chain connects TRBV7-6 to TRBJ2-1, with 7 bases lining up with TRBD1. The CDR3 has 15 amino acids. Germline V CDR1 and CDR2: SGHVS, FNYEAQ. V gave up 4 bases and J gave up 7 bases; unmatched junction bases: 10. The CDR3 DNA is TGTGCCAGCAGCTACTCGACAGGGACGGGAAATGAGCAGTTCTTC. Its protein is CASSYSTGTGNEQFF.

Only a few counts were recorded for this clone. The J gene is TRBJ2-1, the V gene TRBV9; 9 positions match TRBD2. From germline, CDR1 is SGDLS and CDR2 YYNGEE. V trimming: 5 bases; J trimming: 7 bases; junction bases outside the gene matches: 7. The CDR3 runs to 14 residues. In nucleotides, the CDR3 is TGTGCCAGCAGTAGCGGGGGTGGGGTAAATGAGCAGTTCTTC. Protein: CASSSGGGVNEQFF. The full variable domain, in which reference TRBV9 and TRBJ2-1 provide the parts outside the CDR3, is DSGVTQTPKHLITATGQRVTLRCSPRSGDLSVYWYQQSLDQGLQFLIQYYNGEERAKGNILERFSAQQFPDLHSELNLSSLELGDSALYFCASSSGGGVNEQFFGPGTRLTVL.

The V and J genes are TRBV18 and TRBJ2-5; D unresolved. Trimming stripped 3 bases from V and 2 bases from J, with 7 bases between. Germline V CDR1 and CDR2: KGHSH, LQKENI. CDR3 length: 13 amino acids. Written as DNA, the CDR3 is TGTGCCAGCTCACCCAACAGTCAAGAGACCCAGTACTTC. Protein: CASSPNSQETQYF.

The chain is built from TRBV6-5 and TRBJ2-5; possible D gene TRBD2, 6 bases. Per the germline V gene, CDR1 is MNHEY and CDR2 is SVGAGI. The V end lost 8 bases, the J end lost 3 bases, and 16 bases lay between the germline ends. This CDR3 is built from 14 residues. This CDR3 reads CASPHEEGKETQYF. The CDR3, as DNA: TGTGCCAGCCCCCACGAGGAGGGAAAAGAGACCCAGTACTTC.

V usage is TRBV2 and J usage is TRBJ2-7, with D possibly TRBD2 on 6 matching bases. The V gene lost 2 bases and the J gene lost 5 bases, with 22 bases spanning the gap. CDR1 and CDR2 (germline): SNHLY, FYNNEI. This CDR3 comprises 17 residues. As DNA, the CDR3 is TGTGCCAGCAGTGAACCCTGGATGGCGTGGGGGGAAAACGAGCAGTACTTC. It specifies CASSEPWMAWGENEQYF.